The 17 T cell receptor beta chains in this list originate from one sample, sequenced in a study of T cells in Graves' hyperthyroidism and ophthalmopathy. Amplified TCR beta CDR3 regions came from RNA transcripts. In the first-round RT-PCR of the TCR CDR3, the HTBI primer set was used. Each CDR3 protein gets one entry after TCRdb re-called the multiplex PCR reads with MiXCR. The sample gives hundreds of thousands of distinct CDR3 sequences, about 15% of which show up once; over 3.5% is in the top ten. Sequenced material: blood. These receptors came from a middle-aged woman with Graves' ophthalmopathy.

The CDR3 here is CASSLFGGSSSGNTIYF. Written as DNA, the CDR3 is TGTGCCAGCAGCTTATTCGGGGGCTCAAGCTCTGGAAACACCATATATTTT. J is TRBJ1-3 and V is TRBV13; tentative D call: TRBD1 (6 bases). V dropped 2 bases and J dropped 0 bases, with 14 bases sitting between them. The CDR3 covers 17 residues. Per the germline V gene, CDR1 is PRHDT and CDR2 is FYEKMQ (reference sequence).

This clonotype was recorded many times. The CDR3 DNA is TGCAGTGCTAGAGTCGGGACTAGACAAGAGACCCAGTACTTC. Its protein product is CSARVGTRQETQYF. The J gene is TRBJ2-5, the V gene TRBV20-1; 8 nucleotides agree with TRBD2. The CDR3 sequence is 14 residues long. The germline CDR1 and CDR2 sequences are DFQATT and SNEGSKA (reference sequence). V dropped 1 base and J dropped 2; count of bases not matched to a gene: 3.

Many counts were recorded for this clonotype. The rearrangement uses TRBV2 and TRBJ2-7; 9 bases map to TRBD1. The V and J ends lost 2 bases and 6 bases, in that order; junction bases with no gene match: 8. The CDR3 covers 15 residues. Germline CDR1 reads SNHLY; CDR2 reads FYNNEI. This CDR3 is CASSEWEQGAREQYF. CDR3 coding DNA: TGTGCCAGCAGTGAATGGGAACAGGGGGCGCGCGAGCAGTACTTC.

This clonotype was seen many times. The genes are TRBV2 and TRBJ2-7; D tentatively fits TRBD1 or TRBD2 (7 bases each). V gave up 4 bases and J gave up 6 bases, with 13 bases separating them. The CDR3 sequence is 13 residues long. Germline loops: CDR1 SNHLY, CDR2 FYNNEI. The CDR3 protein is CASSGQGGSEQYF. The CDR3 region has the DNA TGTGCCAGCAGTGGACAGGGCGGGAGCGAGCAGTACTTC.

This clonotype was detected a few times. The J gene is TRBJ2-2, the V gene TRBV6-1; 12 bases are shared with TRBD2. V shed 6 bases, J shed 3 bases, and the junction held 8 bases outside the gene matches. The CDR3 length is 17 residues. CDR1 and CDR2 from the germline V gene are MNHNS and SASEGT. In nucleotides, the CDR3 is TGTGCCAGCAGACCCCGACTAGCGGGAGTCCACACCGGGGAGCTGTTTTTT. It specifies CASRPRLAGVHTGELFF.

The table lists this clonotype with a few counts. This chain connects TRBV7-2 to TRBJ2-5; TRBD2 aligns across 8 bases. The CDR3 length is 18 residues. The J segment lost 6 bases and the V segment lost 0 bases, leaving 15 bases of the junction unmatched. Looked up from germline, CDR1 is SGHTA and CDR2 is FQGNSA. In DNA form, the CDR3 reads TGTGCCAGCAGCTTAGCGACCGGGGGAGCAGCGGGGGCAAAGACCCAGTACTTC. This encodes CASSLATGGAAGAKTQYF.

This clonotype was found many times. The gene calls are TRBV11-2 and TRBJ2-5; no definite D call. This CDR3 region has 15 residues. The germline V and J ends were trimmed by 5 bases and 5 bases, with 18 bases remaining between them. In germline, CDR1 is SGHAT, CDR2 FQNNGV. The CDR3 loop is CASSPLGWASETQYF. The CDR3 nucleotides are TGTGCCAGCAGCCCCCTCGGGTGGGCCTCTGAGACCCAGTACTTC.

This clonotype showed up many times. The V gene is TRBV6-5, the J gene TRBJ1-1; maybe TRBD1 (5 bases). The CDR3 is 14 amino acids. Germline lookup yields CDR1 MNHEY and CDR2 SVGAGI. Trimming took 4 bases from V and 5 from J, leaving 14 bases between them. CDR3: CASSFEGMGTEAFF. In nucleotides, the CDR3 is TGTGCCAGCAGTTTTGAGGGGATGGGAACTGAAGCTTTCTTT.

This clonotype was seen at least ten times. This chain joins TRBV28 and TRBJ2-4; D possibly corresponds to TRBD2 (5 bases). Germline values: CDR1 MDHEN, CDR2 SYDVKM. V was shortened by 8 bases and J by 1 base, with 12 bases between the two germline ends. This CDR3 has 14 amino acids. CDR3 sequence reads: CASEGIGAKNIQYF. DNA of the CDR3: TGTGCCAGCGAGGGTATCGGGGCCAAAAACATTCAGTACTTC.

The gene calls are TRBV6-2 or TRBV6-3 and TRBJ2-7; 11 positions agree with TRBD2. The CDR3 runs 15 residues. Germline loops: CDR1 MNHEY, CDR2 SVGEGT. With 6 bases clipped from V and 7 bases from J, the junction kept 11 bases outside the gene matches. The CDR3 nucleotides are TGTGCCAGCAGCCCGCGGCTAGCGGGAGGAAGGGAGCAGTACTTC. This translates into CASSPRLAGGREQYF.

On this clonotype: This clone may be a read error of a much larger clone one base away. This rearrangement joins TRBV7-3 to TRBJ2-2; D perhaps matches TRBD1 (5 bases). This CDR3 has 14 amino acids. CDR1 and CDR2 (germline): SGHTA, FQGTGA. CDR3 protein: CVGSQGGNTGELFF. In nucleotides, the CDR3 is TGTGTCGGCAGCCAGGGCGGGAACACCGGGGAGCTGTTTTTT.

This clonotype was seen many times. The chain is built from TRBV11-3 and TRBJ1-6, with unresolved D. Between the trimmed V and J ends, which lost 1 base and 7 bases, there was a span of 8 bases. The CDR3 has 14 amino acids. Germline V gives CDR1 SGHNT, CDR2 YENEEA. CDR3 residues: CASSLGAANSPLHF. The CDR3, as DNA: TGTGCCAGCAGCTTAGGGGCAGCAAATTCACCCCTCCACTTT.

This clonotype was seen a few times. At one end the junction does not follow the germline gene, possibly because of a read error. The rearrangement uses TRBV7-9 and TRBJ1-2; 7 nucleotides match TRBD1. The CDR3 sequence is 14 residues long. CDR1 and CDR2 (germline): SEHNR, FQNEAQ (reference sequence). The CDR3 sequence is CASSLASDGQAPNF. The CDR3 DNA is TGTGCCAGCAGCTTAGCGTCGGATGGACAGGCTCCAAACTTC.

The chain combines TRBV13 with TRBJ1-5; the D is unclear. V was trimmed by 6 bases and J by 0 bases, leaving 15 bases between them. Germline V gene data show CDR1 as PRHDT and CDR2 as FYEKMQ (reference sequence). This CDR3 contains 16 residues. CDR3 nucleotides: TGTGCCAGCAGTCGGTCAGCATTTGGTAGCAATCAGCCCCAGCATTTT. It yields the protein CASSRSAFGSNQPQHF.

This clonotype was found once. The chain is built from TRBV18 and TRBJ2-5; possibly TRBD1 for D (11 bases). Germline-derived CDR1 and CDR2 are KGHSH and LQKENI. The V end lost 6 bases, the J end lost 10 bases, and 30 bases lay between the germline ends. The CDR3 is 17 residues long. The CDR3 DNA reads as TGTGCCAGCTCTGCGCGGGACAGGGGGACTAGCGAAGGTATCCAGTACTTC. Amino acid sequence: CASSARDRGTSEGIQYF.

In this sample, this clonotype turned up many times. CDR3 protein: CSVWTGLQETQYF. The CDR3 bases are TGCAGCGTTTGGACAGGACTTCAAGAGACCCAGTACTTC. This chain connects TRBV29-1 to TRBJ2-5; 7 nucleotides agree with TRBD1. The V and J ends lost 5 bases and 2 bases, in that order; junction bases with no gene match: 5. Germline loops: CDR1 SQVTM, CDR2 ANQGSEA. CDR3 length equals 13 residues.

Ten or more counts support this clonotype. This chain links TRBV10-2 with TRBJ2-7; a weak D match, TRBD2 (5 bases). V was clipped by 8 bases and J by 5 bases, with 22 bases between them. Germline CDR1 reads WSHSY; CDR2 reads SAAADI. There are 15 residues in the CDR3. Written as DNA, the CDR3 is TGCGCCAGCTCCCCTGCGGAGAGGGCCGCCCACGAGCAGTACTTC. It codes for CASSPAERAAHEQYF.